This TCR beta chain is from a study of Graves' ophthalmopathy and Graves' hyperthyroidism. The TCR beta CDR3 regions underwent amplification from RNA transcripts. First-round RT-PCR relied on HTBI primers, and a second-round multiplex PCR came next. TCRdb reprocessed the multiplex PCR reads with MiXCR, giving one entry per CDR3 protein. The sample shows roughly 480,000 distinct CDR3 sequences, under 15% of them seen only once. This clonotype was seen ten or more times. The PBMCs were taken from around 10 ml of fresh peripheral blood. This clonotype was sampled from a woman aged 25 to 39 with Graves' ophthalmopathy. The sequencing sample was made of blood.

This CDR3 reads CASSEAGENTGELFF. CDR3 nucleotide sequence: TGCGCCAGCAGTGAGGCAGGGGAAAACACCGGGGAGCTGTTTTTT. The chain combines TRBV10-1 with TRBJ2-2; perhaps TRBD1 as D (6 bases). The CDR3 extends over 15 amino acids. Germline values: CDR1 WNHNN, CDR2 SYGVQD (reference sequence). The V and J ends lost 2 bases and 2 bases respectively, with 9 bases between them.